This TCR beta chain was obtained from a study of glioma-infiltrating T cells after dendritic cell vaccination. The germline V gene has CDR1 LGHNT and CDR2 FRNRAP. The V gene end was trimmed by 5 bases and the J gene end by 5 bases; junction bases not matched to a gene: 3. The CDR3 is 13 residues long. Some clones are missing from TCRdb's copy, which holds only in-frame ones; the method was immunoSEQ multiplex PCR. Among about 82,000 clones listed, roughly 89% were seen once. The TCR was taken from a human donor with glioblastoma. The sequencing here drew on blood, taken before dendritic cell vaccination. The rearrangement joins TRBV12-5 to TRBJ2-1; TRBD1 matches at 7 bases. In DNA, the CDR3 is TGTGCTAGTGGTCTTGGGACAGACAATGAGCAGTTCTTC. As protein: CASGLGTDNEQFF.